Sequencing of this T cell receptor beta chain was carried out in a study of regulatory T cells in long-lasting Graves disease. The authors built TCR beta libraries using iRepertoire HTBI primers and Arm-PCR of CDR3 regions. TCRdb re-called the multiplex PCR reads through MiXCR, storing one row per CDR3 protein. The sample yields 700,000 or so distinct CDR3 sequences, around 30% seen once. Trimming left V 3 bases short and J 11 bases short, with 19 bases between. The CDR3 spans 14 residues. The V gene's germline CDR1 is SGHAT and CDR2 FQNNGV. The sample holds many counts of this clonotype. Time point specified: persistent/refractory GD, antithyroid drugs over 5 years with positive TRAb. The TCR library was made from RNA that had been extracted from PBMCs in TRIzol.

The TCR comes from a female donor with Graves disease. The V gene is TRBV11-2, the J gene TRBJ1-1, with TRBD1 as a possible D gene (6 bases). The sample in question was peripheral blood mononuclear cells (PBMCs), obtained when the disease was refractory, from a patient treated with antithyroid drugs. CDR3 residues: CASSLDVRGSDAFF. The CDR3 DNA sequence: TGTGCCAGCAGCTTGGATGTGAGGGGGAGTGATGCTTTCTTT.